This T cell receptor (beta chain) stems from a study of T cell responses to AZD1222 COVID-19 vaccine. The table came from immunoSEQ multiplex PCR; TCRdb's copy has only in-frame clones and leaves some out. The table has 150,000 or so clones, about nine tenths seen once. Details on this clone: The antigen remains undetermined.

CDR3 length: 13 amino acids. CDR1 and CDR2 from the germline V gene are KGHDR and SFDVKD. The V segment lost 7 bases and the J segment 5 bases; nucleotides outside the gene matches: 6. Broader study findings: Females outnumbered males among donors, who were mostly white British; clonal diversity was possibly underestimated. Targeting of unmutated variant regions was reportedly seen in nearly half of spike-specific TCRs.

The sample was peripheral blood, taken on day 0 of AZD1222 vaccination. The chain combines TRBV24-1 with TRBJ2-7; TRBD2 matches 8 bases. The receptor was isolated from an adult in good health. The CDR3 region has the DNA TGTGCCACCAGCGGAGCGGGAGCGAACGAGCAGTACTTC. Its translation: CATSGAGANEQYF.